This T cell receptor (beta chain) was identified in a study of blood T cell repertoires in COVID-19. Study-wide context: Specimens from acute and convalescent COVID-19 originated in the United States, Italy and Spain.

The CDR3 loop spans 15 amino acids. Germline V gene lookup returns CDR1 LNHDA and CDR2 SQIVND (reference sequence). Trimming removed 4 bases at V and 1 base at J, with 10 bases between. Using immunoSEQ multiplex PCR, the repertoire was profiled, and TCRdb retains in-frame clones only, with some absent. The sample carries fewer than 350,000 clones, more than 70% recorded once. The sequencing sample was made of peripheral blood. The V and J genes are TRBV19 and TRBJ2-2; D might be TRBD1 (6 bases). This receptor was taken from a woman under 40 with COVID-19, enrolled during active disease. Here the CDR3 reads CASSTRTVNTGELFF. CDR3 in DNA: TGTGCCAGTAGTACCCGGACAGTGAACACCGGGGAGCTGTTTTTT.